A single sample is the source of the 15 T cell receptor beta chains below, sequenced in a study of T cells expressing NK-cell markers (dated by TCRdb to about 2020). Libraries came from 5' RACE. Instrument on record: Illumina HiSeq 2000. Following TCRdb reprocessing, every CDR3 protein sequence forms one entry, and DNA is not provided. Per the sample table, the count is 140,000 or so distinct CDR3 sequences. Of the sample, 9.5% to 15% is held by the ten largest clones. The sample consisted of blood T cells: a sorted CD56 or NKG2C T cell subset, CD4+ or CD8+ T cells, or bulk PBMC T cells (not recorded which). The receptors here all came from a man between 18 and 29 years old in good health. Donor details come from another sample of the same person, matched by shared clones.

The gene calls are TRBV15 and TRBJ2-4; TCRdb reports TRBD2, a call that lacks DNA to check it against. CDR3 length equals 21 residues. The germline V gene encodes CDR1 LNHNV and CDR2 YYDKDF (reference sequence). The CDR3: CATSRELQPFWREGGKNIQYF.

The J gene is TRBJ2-1, the V gene TRBV7-6; the TCRdb call, TRBD1, lacks DNA for checking. This CDR3 is 13 amino acids long. Germline-derived CDR1 and CDR2 are SGHVS and FNYEAQ. The CDR3 region is CASSLADSGEQFF.

The chain is built from TRBV2 and TRBJ2-7; the TCRdb call, TRBD2, lacks DNA for checking. Germline-derived CDR1 and CDR2 are SNHLY and FYNNEI. CDR3 length: 12 residues. CDR3: CASMLLGPEQYF. Using reference TRBV2 and TRBJ2-7 for the parts outside the CDR3, the full variable domain is EPEVTQTPSHQVTQMGQEVILRCVPISNHLYFYWYRQILGQKVEFLVSFYNNEISEKSEIFDDQFSVERPDGSNFTLKIRSTKLEDSAMYFCASMLLGPEQYFGPGTRLTVT.

The chain carries TRBV19 and TRBJ2-3; as DNA is missing, the TRBD2 call by TCRdb cannot be tested. Germline CDR1 is LNHDA and CDR2 is SQIVND (reference sequence). CDR3 length: 16 amino acids. The CDR3 protein is CASSVGLAGGLDTQYF.

This chain joins TRBV6-5 and TRBJ1-1. The CDR3 sequence is 11 residues long. The germline V gene has CDR1 MNHEY and CDR2 SVGAGI. The CDR3 is CASEKNTEAFF.

CDR3 sequence: CASSSPRGEGIQYF. This chain uses TRBV7-9 with TRBJ2-4; TCRdb's D gene call, TRBD1, goes unchecked for lack of DNA. CDR3 length: 14 residues. Germline V gene lookup returns CDR1 SEHNR and CDR2 FQNEAQ (reference sequence). Complete variable domain (other parts from reference TRBV7-9 and TRBJ2-4): DTGVSQNPRHKITKRGQNVTFRCDPISEHNRLYWYRQTLGQGPEFLTYFQNEAQLEKSRLLSDRFSAERPKGSFSTLEIQRTEQGDSAMYLCASSSPRGEGIQYFGAGTRLSVL.

This rearrangement joins TRBV7-2 to TRBJ2-2; the TCRdb call, TRBD1, lacks DNA for checking. The CDR3 has 12 residues. Germline assignment: CDR1 SGHTA and CDR2 FQGNSA. The CDR3: CASSQGTGELFF.

CDR3 in amino acids: CASSGLDQNTDTQYF. This chain uses TRBV5-1 with TRBJ2-3; TCRdb selects TRBD2, and the lack of DNA leaves this call unchecked. The germline V gene has CDR1 SGHRS and CDR2 YFSETQ. CDR3 size: 15 residues.

The chain combines TRBV10-2 with TRBJ2-1; the TCRdb D gene call, TRBD1, has no DNA to confirm it. Germline V gene lookup returns CDR1 WSHSY and CDR2 SAAADI. The CDR3 contains 18 residues. CDR3 region: CASSKNAGTGGFEDEQFF.

This CDR3 is CAGLGLTLPPGTQYF. J is TRBJ2-5 and V is TRBV2; TCRdb's D call of TRBD2 is untestable without DNA. Germline V lookup: CDR1 SNHLY, CDR2 FYNNEI. The CDR3 totals 15 residues.

V gene TRBV3-1 combines with J gene TRBJ2-3; TCRdb designates TRBD2, a call that cannot be tested without DNA. The germline gives CDR1 LGHDT, CDR2 YNNKEL (reference sequence). The CDR3 covers 13 residues. CDR3 amino acids: CASSTGGPDTQYF.

The chain is built from TRBV4-3 and TRBJ1-5. Germline V gene lookup returns CDR1 LGHNA and CDR2 YSLEER. This CDR3 comprises 15 residues. The CDR3 spells CASSQRIGGGQPQHF.

The chain uses TRBV30 and TRBJ2-5; TCRdb indicates TRBD1, and absent DNA this call remains unverified. The CDR3 has 15 amino acids. From germline, CDR1 is GTSNPN and CDR2 SVGIG (reference sequence). CDR3 sequence: CAWSVPGADQETQYF.

V usage is TRBV9 and J usage is TRBJ2-1. CDR3 length equals 12 residues. The germline V gene encodes CDR1 SGDLS and CDR2 YYNGEE. The CDR3 loop is CASSVKMDEQFF.

This chain connects TRBV7-8 to TRBJ2-1; with no DNA, the TCRdb D assignment of TRBD2 cannot be verified. Germline CDR1 SGHVS, CDR2 FQNEAQ. The CDR3 has 16 residues. The chain's CDR3 is CASSPISGSSYNEQFF.